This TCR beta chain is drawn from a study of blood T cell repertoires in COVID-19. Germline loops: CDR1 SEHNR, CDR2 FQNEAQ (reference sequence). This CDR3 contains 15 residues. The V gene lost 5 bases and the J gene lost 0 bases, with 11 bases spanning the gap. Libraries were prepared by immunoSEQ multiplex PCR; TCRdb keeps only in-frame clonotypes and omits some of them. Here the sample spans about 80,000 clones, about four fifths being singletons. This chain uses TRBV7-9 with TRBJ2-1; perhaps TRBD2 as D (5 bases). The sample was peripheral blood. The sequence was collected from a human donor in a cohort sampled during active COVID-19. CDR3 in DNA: TGTGCCAGCAGCCGGATAGCGAGCTCCTACAATGAGCAGTTCTTC. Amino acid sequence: CASSRIASSYNEQFF.